The rows below give T cell receptor beta chains drawn from one sample of a study of CD8+ T cells in alopecia areata. Clones were sequenced by immunoSEQ multiplex PCR, and TCRdb holds only the in-frame ones, with some missing. The table has 140,000 or so clones, 62% seen once. Specimen: CD8+ T cells sorted from blood. All receptors come from a human donor in good health. Each CDR3 is given with its conserved first and last residue. D genes are given only for firm matches. Only some rows state a clone size, as once, few, many or a class for expanded clones.

j_call cdr3_length d_call v_call clone_size cdr3_aa cdr3_nt
TRBJ2-1 18 TRBD2 TRBV27 once CASSQTSGSFALYNEQFF TGTGCCAGCAGTCAGACTAGCGGGAGCTTTGCTCTCTACAATGAGCAGTTCTTC
TRBJ2-1 11 - TRBV7-9 - CASSFGNEQFF TGTGCCAGCAGCTTTGGGAATGAGCAGTTCTTC
TRBJ2-3 20 TRBD1 TRBV29-1 - CSVIPGGQGSLVRSTDTQYF TGCAGCGTCATCCCTGGCGGACAGGGAAGCTTAGTGCGAAGCACAGATACGCAGTATTTT
TRBJ2-7 13 - TRBV7-9 - CASGGHTTYEQYF TGTGCCAGCGGTGGTCACACAACCTACGAGCAGTACTTC
TRBJ2-1 16 - TRBV6-6 once CASSPGAWKSYNEQFF TGTGCCAGCAGCCCCGGGGCCTGGAAATCCTACAATGAGCAGTTCTTC
TRBJ1-5 15 TRBD1 TRBV2 - CASSPQGVRNQPQHF TGTGCCAGCAGTCCACAGGGGGTTCGCAATCAGCCCCAGCATTTT
TRBJ2-2 14 - TRBV9 - CASSVEPGTGELFF TGTGCCAGCAGCGTAGAACCGGGCACCGGGGAGCTGTTTTTT
TRBJ1-2 11 - TRBV27 few CASGGRRGYTF TGTGCCAGCGGGGGGCGTCGAGGCTACACCTTC
TRBJ1-2 15 - TRBV6-1 - CASSDWGPTNYGYTF TGTGCCAGCAGTGATTGGGGCCCTACTAACTATGGCTACACCTTC
TRBJ2-2 15 - TRBV18 - CASDTTEGATGELFF TGTGCCAGCGACACCACGGAAGGGGCCACCGGGGAGCTGTTTTTT
TRBJ2-7 14 - TRBV25-1 - CASSEGLGSYEQYF TGTGCCAGCAGTGAGGGACTTGGATCCTACGAGCAGTACTTC
TRBJ1-1 13 - TRBV27 few CASSLFVDTEAFF TGTGCCAGCAGTTTATTTGTTGACACTGAAGCTTTCTTT
TRBJ2-7 15 - TRBV4-1 - CASSHRQSPTYEQYF TGCGCCAGCAGCCACAGACAGTCCCCCACCTACGAGCAGTACTTC
TRBJ2-5 13 - TRBV5-4 few CASSFMGGETQYF TGTGCCAGCAGCTTTATGGGGGGAGAGACCCAGTACTTC
TRBJ2-7 15 - TRBV4-1 - CASSHSQGVSYEQYF TGCGCCAGCAGCCACTCACAGGGTGTATCGTACGAGCAGTACTTC
TRBJ2-2 16 - TRBV5-1 few CASSPGRSGNTGELFF TGCGCCAGCAGCCCTGGCCGGTCGGGAAACACCGGGGAGCTGTTTTTT
TRBJ2-5 13 TRBD2 TRBV29-1 - CSVAREVQETQYF TGCAGCGTTGCGCGGGAGGTCCAAGAGACCCAGTACTTC
TRBJ1-4 15 - TRBV27 - CASSSHEQRWEKLFF TGTGCCAGCAGTTCCCATGAGCAGAGGTGGGAAAAACTGTTTTTT
TRBJ2-3 15 - TRBV9 - CASSEQPSGTDTQYF TGTGCCAGCAGTGAGCAACCGAGTGGGACAGATACGCAGTATTTT
TRBJ1-2 16 TRBD1 TRBV5-6 - CASSLGPIGQGVGYTF TGTGCCAGCAGCCTTGGCCCGATAGGACAGGGGGTCGGCTACACCTTC
TRBJ2-7 11 - TRBV27 - CASTLGNEQYF TGTGCCAGCACATTAGGGAACGAGCAGTACTTC
TRBJ2-7 16 - TRBV5-1 few CASSLGTVSSSYEQYF TGCGCCAGCAGCTTGGGGACAGTGTCGAGCTCCTACGAGCAGTACTTC
TRBJ2-7 13 TRBD2 TRBV27 - CASSPGLAYEQYF TGTGCCAGCAGTCCGGGACTAGCATACGAGCAGTACTTC
TRBJ2-5 14 - TRBV30 few CAWSFGASGETQYF TGTGCCTGGAGTTTCGGCGCGTCCGGGGAGACCCAGTACTTC
TRBJ2-7 17 TRBD1 TRBV7-2 - CASSLGDRESHFYEQYF TGTGCCAGCAGCTTAGGCGACAGGGAATCCCACTTCTACGAGCAGTACTTC
TRBJ2-7 16 TRBD1 TRBV30 - CAWSVPDRVPLHEQYF TGTGCCTGGAGTGTTCCCGACAGGGTCCCCCTCCACGAGCAGTACTTC
TRBJ1-5 14 - TRBV28 - CASSFPYGNQPQHF TGTGCCAGCAGTTTTCCGTACGGCAATCAGCCCCAGCATTTT
TRBJ2-2 13 - TRBV5-6 - CASSDRRTGELFF TGTGCCAGCAGCGACCGCCGGACCGGGGAGCTGTTTTTT
TRBJ1-5 16 - TRBV27 once CASSFRGARSNQPQHF TGTGCCAGCAGTTTCCGGGGGGCCCGATCCAATCAGCCCCAGCATTTT
TRBJ1-1 12 TRBD1 TRBV10-3 - CAVQGGETEAFF TGTGCCGTACAGGGGGGGGAAACTGAAGCTTTCTTT
TRBJ2-2 13 - TRBV9 - CASSALNTGELFF TGTGCCAGCAGCGCATTGAACACCGGGGAGCTGTTTTTT
TRBJ2-7 13 - TRBV28 - CASSFSSNYEQYF TGTGCCAGCAGTTTTAGTAGCAATTACGAGCAGTACTTC
TRBJ2-1 15 TRBD2 TRBV4-1 - CASSLTSGSYNEQFF TGCGCCAGCAGCCTGACTAGCGGGTCCTACAATGAGCAGTTCTTC
TRBJ2-5 14 TRBD2 TRBV6-5 - CASSPWTSSETQYF TGTGCCAGCAGTCCCTGGACTAGCAGTGAGACCCAGTACTTC
TRBJ2-5 12 - TRBV28 - CATDTGQETQYF TGTGCCACGGACACTGGGCAAGAGACCCAGTACTTC
TRBJ2-7 14 - TRBV2 - CASSEPGKYYEQYF TGTGCCAGCAGTGAGCCAGGGAAATACTACGAGCAGTACTTC
TRBJ2-7 13 - TRBV5-1 - CASSLGEPYEQYF TGCGCCAGCAGCTTGGGGGAACCCTACGAGCAGTACTTC
TRBJ2-1 14 TRBD2 TRBV29-1 - CSATGTRVYNEQFF TGCAGCGCCACCGGGACTAGAGTCTACAATGAGCAGTTCTTC
TRBJ2-7 13 TRBD2 TRBV27 few CASSTYGGYEQYF TGTGCCAGCAGTACGTACGGGGGGTACGAGCAGTACTTC
TRBJ2-5 12 - TRBV18 - CASSGEQGTQYF TGTGCCAGCTCAGGCGAACAGGGGACCCAGTACTTC
TRBJ2-5 15 - TRBV28 - CASSLRGAPGETQYF TGTGCCAGCAGCCTCAGAGGGGCGCCAGGGGAGACCCAGTACTTC
TRBJ1-5 14 - TRBV25-1 - CASAPVGVNQPQHF TGTGCCAGCGCACCCGTTGGGGTCAATCAGCCCCAGCATTTT
TRBJ1-1 11 - TRBV29-1 - CSVEETGEAFF TGCAGCGTTGAGGAGACTGGTGAAGCTTTCTTT
TRBJ1-5 14 - TRBV27 - CASSLGGSNQPQHF TGTGCCAGCAGTTTAGGGGGGAGCAATCAGCCCCAGCATTTT
TRBJ2-6 21 TRBD1 TRBV29-1 few CSVQVRDRDPTVVRGANVLTF TGCAGCGTTCAAGTCCGGGACAGGGACCCAACAGTCGTAAGGGGGGCCAACGTCCTGACTTTC
TRBJ2-2 13 - TRBV27 - CASSLNGIGELFF TGTGCCAGCAGTTTAAATGGTATCGGGGAGCTGTTTTTT
TRBJ2-1 14 - TRBV2 - CASSESVSLSEQFF TGTGCCAGCAGTGAATCAGTGTCCTTGTCCGAGCAGTTCTTC
TRBJ2-7 12 - TRBV7-9 - CASALQGYEQYF TGTGCCAGCGCATTACAGGGCTACGAGCAGTACTTC
TRBJ2-3 14 - TRBV7-6 - CASSLGTPTDTQYF TGTGCCAGCAGTCTCGGGACACCTACAGATACGCAGTATTTT
TRBJ2-1 13 - TRBV9 - CASSAGLNNEQFF TGTGCCAGCAGCGCCGGACTAAACAATGAGCAGTTCTTC
TRBJ1-1 13 - TRBV25-1 - CASRTAMNTEAFF TGTGCCAGCAGGACCGCTATGAACACTGAAGCTTTCTTT
TRBJ1-1 14 - TRBV28 few CASSPPHSNTEAFF TGTGCCAGCAGCCCTCCCCATTCGAACACTGAAGCTTTCTTT
TRBJ2-1 15 TRBD2 TRBV11-2 - CASTSSPSGYNEQFF TGTGCCAGCACCTCAAGCCCTAGCGGCTACAATGAGCAGTTCTTC
TRBJ2-7 13 TRBD1 TRBV29-1 - CSVARDRAYEQYF TGCAGCGTTGCCCGGGACAGGGCCTACGAGCAGTACTTC